These 26 T cell receptor beta chains originate from one sample sequenced in a study of graft-versus-host responses after intestinal transplantation. Sequenced by immunoSEQ multiplex PCR; TCRdb stores in-frame clones only, minus some. Of about 30,000 clones listed, 85% to 95% were seen once; the top ten hold 0.6% to 0.75%. The sequencing here drew on PBMCs, taken approximately 66 days after intestinal transplant. The receptors come from a human patient who received an intestinal transplant, so some T cells may come from the graft donor.

With regard to this clone: A junction boundary mismatches the germline segment, possibly from a read error. The chain employs TRBV6-1 and TRBJ2-1, with D unresolved. Germline values: CDR1 MNHNS, CDR2 SASEGT. This CDR3 is built from 13 residues. In DNA form, the CDR3 reads TGTGCCAGCAGTCCCACCGCCTATAATGAGCAGTTCTTC. Its protein is CASSPTAYNEQFF.

The chain links TRBV7-9 to TRBJ2-1; 8 bases line up with TRBD2. V shed 1 base, J shed 6 bases, and the junction held 5 bases outside the gene matches. CDR3 length: 15 residues. Germline V gene lookup returns CDR1 SEHNR and CDR2 FQNEAQ (reference sequence). The CDR3 DNA sequence: TGTGCCAGCAGCTTAGTCGGGGGGGCCGCCAATGAGCAGTTCTTC. It is translated as CASSLVGGAANEQFF. The full variable domain, its missing parts supplied by reference TRBV7-9 and TRBJ2-1, is DTGVSQNPRHKITKRGQNVTFRCDPISEHNRLYWYRQTLGQGPEFLTYFQNEAQLEKSRLLSDRFSAERPKGSFSTLEIQRTEQGDSAMYLCASSLVGGAANEQFFGPGTRLTVL.

This rearrangement joins TRBV5-8 to TRBJ1-2; D is unclear. CDR3 length: 13 amino acids. Germline assignment: CDR1 SGHTS and CDR2 YDEGEE. With 0 bases removed from V and 4 bases from J, the gap between germline ends came to 7 bases. The chain's CDR3 is CASSLVGLYGYTF. The CDR3 DNA reads as TGTGCCAGCAGCTTGGTCGGGCTCTATGGCTACACCTTC.

The J gene is TRBJ1-2, the V gene TRBV9; 9 bases match TRBD1. Germline-derived CDR1 and CDR2 are SGDLS and YYNGEE. Unmatched junction bases numbered 8, after V lost 5 bases and J lost 6 bases. CDR3 size: 14 residues. Here the CDR3 DNA reads TGTGCCAGCAGGCAAACAGGGGGCAGCGATGGCTACACCTTC. Translated, it gives CASRQTGGSDGYTF. Using reference TRBV9 and TRBJ1-2 for the parts outside the CDR3, the full variable domain is DSGVTQTPKHLITATGQRVTLRCSPRSGDLSVYWYQQSLDQGLQFLIQYYNGEERAKGNILERFSAQQFPDLHSELNLSSLELGDSALYFCASRQTGGSDGYTFGSGTRLTVV.

The rearrangement joins TRBV30 to TRBJ1-1, with D possibly being TRBD1 (5 bases). The germline gives CDR1 GTSNPN, CDR2 SVGIG (reference sequence). CDR3 length: 12 residues. Between the trimmed V and J ends, which lost 4 bases and 5 bases, there was a span of 11 bases. The CDR3 DNA sequence: TGTGCCTGGATAGGGGCTGGGACTGAAGCTTTCTTT. It translates to CAWIGAGTEAFF.

The chain uses TRBV29-1 and TRBJ1-4; D unresolved. V was pared by 5 bases and J by 12 bases, with 16 bases between. The CDR3 is 12 residues long. Germline assignment: CDR1 SQVTM and CDR2 ANQGSEA. CDR3 sequence: CSVIGGESQLFF. As DNA, the CDR3 is TGCAGCGTTATAGGAGGAGAAAGTCAACTGTTTTTT.

This sequence joins TRBV7-4 and TRBJ1-1; TRBD1 aligns across 7 bases. This CDR3 is built from 15 residues. Germline CDR1 reads SGHVT; CDR2 reads SQSDAQ. J lost 4 bases, V lost 5 bases, and 10 bases had no gene match. The CDR3 is CASSEGQVPGTEAFF. The CDR3 DNA reads as TGTGCCAGCAGCGAAGGACAGGTGCCGGGCACTGAAGCTTTCTTT.

The chain has TRBV7-8 and TRBJ2-1; D remains ambiguous. The V and J ends lost 6 bases and 0 bases respectively, with 18 bases between them. The germline V gene has CDR1 SGHVS and CDR2 FQNEAQ. This CDR3 is 17 amino acids long. The CDR3 DNA follows: TGTGCCAGCAGTCATACCGTGGGGTCGAGCTCCTACAATGAGCAGTTCTTC. Its protein product is CASSHTVGSSSYNEQFF.

The V gene is TRBV19, the J gene TRBJ1-1, with a tentative D call TRBD1 (6 bases). Per the germline V gene, CDR1 is LNHDA and CDR2 is SQIVND (reference sequence). Trimming cost V 2 bases and J 1 base, with 11 bases left between them. The CDR3 consists of 15 residues. CDR3: CASSISNRANTEAFF. The CDR3 region has the DNA TGTGCCAGTAGTATAAGTAACAGGGCGAACACTGAAGCTTTCTTT.

The chain carries TRBV19 and TRBJ1-4, with 8 bases identical to TRBD1. The junction had 4 bases not matched to a gene; V was cut back by 7 bases and J by 6 bases. The CDR3 loop spans 13 amino acids. Germline V lookup: CDR1 LNHDA, CDR2 SQIVND (reference sequence). CDR3 sequence (DNA): TGTGCCAGTACTTACAGGGGGGATGAAAAACTGTTTTTT. Residues: CASTYRGDEKLFF.

V is TRBV13 and J is TRBJ2-4; perhaps TRBD1 as D (5 bases). This CDR3 comprises 14 residues. Germline CDR1 PRHDT, CDR2 FYEKMQ (reference sequence). V lost 5 bases, J lost 0 bases, and 8 bases lay in between. CDR3 sequence: CASSPGIAKNIQYF. In nucleotides, the CDR3 is TGTGCCAGCAGCCCAGGGATAGCCAAAAACATTCAGTACTTC.

This chain connects TRBV5-6 to TRBJ1-2; 7 bases map to TRBD1. V was clipped by 0 bases and J by 1 base; unmatched bases: 3. This CDR3 is built from 15 residues. CDR1 and CDR2 (germline): SGHDT, YYEEEE. CDR3 sequence reads: CASSLAGTVNYGYTF. The CDR3 nucleotides are TGTGCCAGCAGCTTGGCCGGGACAGTTAACTATGGCTACACCTTC. Looking up the rest from reference TRBV5-6 and TRBJ1-2 gives the full variable domain: DAGVTQSPTHLIKTRGQQVTLRCSPKSGHDTVSWYQQALGQGPQFIFQYYEEEERQRGNFPDRFSGHQFPNYSSELNVNALLLGDSALYLCASSLAGTVNYGYTFGSGTRLTVV.

This sequence joins TRBV30 and TRBJ2-1; 7 bases fit TRBD2. Germline-derived CDR1 and CDR2 are GTSNPN and SVGIG (reference sequence). The CDR3 runs 15 residues. The J segment lost 4 bases and the V segment lost 1 base, leaving 7 bases of the junction unmatched. CDR3 loop: CAWSGESGVYNEQFF. The CDR3 nucleotides are TGTGCCTGGAGTGGTGAGAGCGGGGTTTACAATGAGCAGTTCTTC.

The CDR3 sequence is CASSEVLAYEQYF. In DNA, the CDR3 is TGTGCCAGCAGTGAAGTATTGGCTTACGAGCAGTACTTC. This sequence joins TRBV6-1 and TRBJ2-5; D is undetermined. TRBJ2-7 explains the end of the DNA better; the J call may be wrong. CDR1 MNHNS and CDR2 SASEGT come from the germline V gene. This CDR3 is 13 amino acids long.

The rearrangement links TRBV6-1 to TRBJ1-4; 7 bases line up with TRBD1. CDR1 and CDR2 from the germline V gene are MNHNS and SASEGT. CDR3 length equals 15 residues. Trimming at V came to 7 bases and at J to 1 base, leaving 6 bases not matched to a gene. The CDR3 nucleotides are TGTGCCAGCACCAGGGGGAGGGGAACTAATGAAAAACTGTTTTTT. Its translation: CASTRGRGTNEKLFF.

The sample holds one count of this clone. CDR3 nucleotides: TGTGCCTGCAGCGAAGGGGGTAGTGGGTCCTACGAGCAGTACTTC. Residues: CACSEGGSGSYEQYF. The J gene is TRBJ2-5, the V gene TRBV30; TRBD1 is a possible D gene (6 bases). The J call is in doubt because the DNA end fits TRBJ2-7 better. The length of the CDR3 is 15 residues. Germline lookup yields CDR1 GTSNPN and CDR2 SVGIG (reference sequence).

This chain connects TRBV28 to TRBJ1-5, with 7 bases identical to TRBD1. CDR3 length equals 15 residues. Germline lookup yields CDR1 MDHEN and CDR2 SYDVKM. With V trimmed by 6 bases and J by 5 bases, 10 bases remained unmatched. As DNA, the CDR3 is TGTGCCAGCAGCTCCCGTGGGACAGCTTATCAGCCCCAGCATTTT. Protein: CASSSRGTAYQPQHF.

This chain connects TRBV6-1 to TRBJ2-7; a weak D match, TRBD1 (5 bases). Germline CDR1 and CDR2: MNHNS and SASEGT. This CDR3 has 12 amino acids. The ends were cut back, 6 bases at V and 4 bases at J, with 10 bases in the middle. CDR3 nucleotides: TGTGCCAGCAGCCGGGCAGGGTACGAGCAGTACTTC. It codes for CASSRAGYEQYF.

V usage is TRBV27 and J usage is TRBJ2-1; D is unresolved. Trimming removed 0 bases from V and 8 bases from J, with 8 bases in between. CDR3 length: 13 residues. Germline V gene lookup returns CDR1 MNHEY and CDR2 SMNVEV (reference sequence). The CDR3 nucleotides are TGTGCCAGCAGTTTATCCCCTATCCATGAGCAGTTCTTC. Translated, it gives CASSLSPIHEQFF.

This chain connects TRBV27 to TRBJ2-7, with D perhaps TRBD2 (5 bases). The CDR3 sequence is 11 residues long. CDR1 is MNHEY and CDR2 is SMNVEV in the germline V gene (reference sequence). V was cut by 3 bases and J by 6 bases, with 6 bases left in between. CDR3 coding DNA: TGTGCCAGCAGTTTCGGAGGCGAGCAGTACTTC. This encodes CASSFGGEQYF.

The chain has TRBV5-6 and TRBJ1-2; 11 nucleotides line up with TRBD1. Germline lookup yields CDR1 SGHDT and CDR2 YYEEEE. Unmatched junction bases numbered 6, after V lost 4 bases and J lost 4 bases. This CDR3 comprises 15 residues. CDR3 nucleotides: TGTGCCAGCAGCGTGGGACAGGGGGTAGTCTATGGCTACACCTTC. Protein product: CASSVGQGVVYGYTF.

The V and J genes are TRBV4-1 and TRBJ2-7; D perhaps matches TRBD2 (6 bases). The CDR3 length is 12 residues. Germline CDR1 reads MGHRA; CDR2 reads YSYEKL. The ends were cut back, 3 bases at V and 5 bases at J, with 8 bases in the middle. Here the CDR3 DNA reads TGCGCCAGCAGCCATTCGGGAGACGAGCAGTACTTC. Protein product: CASSHSGDEQYF.

The rearrangement links TRBV11-2 to TRBJ2-2; TRBD2 matches 13 bases. Germline V lookup: CDR1 SGHAT, CDR2 FQNNGV. V lost 1 base, J lost 7 bases, and 9 bases stayed unmatched. The CDR3 sequence is 18 residues long. The CDR3 DNA follows: TGTGCCAGCAGCTTAGGACTAGCGGGAGGTTTGGGGGTCGGGGAGCTGTTTTTT. This encodes CASSLGLAGGLGVGELFF.

As to this clone: This sample also contains other DNA sequences that code for the same CDR3. This chain connects TRBV7-3 to TRBJ2-7; tentatively, D is TRBD1 (7 bases). The CDR3 has 16 amino acids. Germline-derived CDR1 and CDR2 are SGHTA and FQGTGA. V lost 5 bases and J lost 3, with 20 bases in between. Here the CDR3 reads CASSPGGGGPFYEQYF. The CDR3 nucleotides read TGTGCCAGCAGCCCAGGAGGGGGCGGCCCCTTCTACGAGCAGTACTTC.

This sequence joins TRBV10-2 and TRBJ1-1; D may be TRBD1 (5 bases). Germline CDR1 and CDR2: WSHSY and SAAADI. The CDR3 has 14 amino acids. The V end was cut by 6 bases, the J end by 2 bases, with 13 bases between. As DNA, the CDR3 is TGCGCCAGCAGCCAGGGTGGTCCAAACACTGAAGCTTTCTTT. It yields the protein CASSQGGPNTEAFF.

The V call is TRBV6-1, the J call TRBJ1-6; D not resolved. The CDR3 covers 13 residues. Germline V gives CDR1 MNHNS, CDR2 SASEGT. V was trimmed by 5 bases and J by 5 bases, leaving 7 bases between them. The CDR3 bases are TGTGCCAGCAGTAGTACAGATAATTCACCCCTCCACTTT. Translating it yields CASSSTDNSPLHF.